Following are 14 T cell receptor beta chains from one sample sequenced in a study of blood T cells in healthy people across ages. A second PCR, run for about 7 to 11 cycles, used a sample-barcoded 5' primer plus a J-beta primer mix. TCRdb processed the 5' RACE reads anew with MiXCR; each CDR3 protein has one entry. The table includes some 1.7 million distinct CDR3 sequences, about 28% detected once. Sample: blood. The receptors were sampled from a woman between 25 and 40 years old in good health.

This clonotype has only a few counts. This chain links TRBV6-2 or TRBV6-3 with TRBJ2-5, with 7 bases identical to TRBD2. Gene TRBJ2-7 matches the end of the DNA better, so the J call may be wrong. Per germline, CDR1 MNHEY and CDR2 SVGEGT. CDR3 length: 14 residues. The DNA for the CDR3 is TGTGCCAGCAGTTACTCGAGCGGGGTTCGCGAGCAGTACTTC. As protein: CASSYSSGVREQYF.

The chain uses TRBV27 and TRBJ1-5; D gene unclear. Germline V gives CDR1 MNHEY, CDR2 SMNVEV (reference sequence). V was pared by 6 bases and J by 6 bases, with 15 bases between. CDR3 length equals 14 residues. This chain's CDR3 is CASSRIGAGQPQHF. The CDR3 region has the DNA TGTGCCAGCAGCAGAATCGGTGCGGGTCAGCCCCAGCATTTT.

The chain employs TRBV12-3 or TRBV12-4 and TRBJ2-1; 7 positions agree with TRBD2. With 4 bases clipped from V and 7 bases from J, the junction kept 10 bases outside the gene matches. This CDR3 is 15 amino acids long. The chain's CDR3 is CASSSGTTAGNEQFF. CDR3 DNA sequence: TGTGCCAGCAGTTCCGGGACTACCGCTGGAAATGAGCAGTTCTTC.

The chain has TRBV3-1 and TRBJ1-5, with D possibly matching TRBD1 (5 bases). V dropped 4 bases and J dropped 12 bases, with 13 bases sitting between them. Germline V lookup: CDR1 LGHDT, CDR2 YNNKEL (reference sequence). The CDR3 is 12 residues long. The DNA of the CDR3 is TGTGCCAGCAGCCCGGGACCCGGGGTCCAGCATTTT. Protein: CASSPGPGVQHF.

The V and J genes are TRBV4-2 and TRBJ2-3; 8 nucleotides line up with TRBD2. Unmatched junction bases numbered 10, after V lost 4 bases and J lost 1 base. From germline, CDR1 is LGHNA and CDR2 YNFKEQ. The CDR3 consists of 17 residues. The CDR3 sequence: CASSRELGGDGTDTQYF. CDR3 in DNA: TGTGCCAGCAGCCGAGAACTCGGGGGGGACGGCACAGATACGCAGTATTTT.

At least ten counts were recorded for this clonotype. The junction departs from the called germline gene at one end, perhaps through a read error. The rearrangement joins TRBV7-2 to TRBJ2-1; 10 nucleotides agree with TRBD2. The germline gives CDR1 SGHTA, CDR2 FQGNSA. The CDR3 is 15 residues long. DNA for the CDR3: TGCGCCAGCAGCTTGGAACTAGCGGGGTACAATGAGCAGTTCTTC. It yields the protein CASSLELAGYNEQFF.

This chain links TRBV5-1 with TRBJ2-3, with a weak D call TRBD2 (5 bases). The germline V gene has CDR1 SGHRS and CDR2 YFSETQ. V lost 2 bases and J 1 base, leaving 14 bases between the germline ends. The CDR3 runs 16 residues. The CDR3 region is CASSFGGYFGTDTQYF. The CDR3 DNA is TGCGCCAGCAGCTTTGGAGGCTACTTCGGCACAGATACGCAGTATTTT.

The chain recombines TRBV7-2 with TRBJ1-2; D gene uncertain. V lost 1 base, J lost 3 bases, and 12 bases lay in between. This CDR3 is 15 amino acids long. The V gene's germline CDR1 is SGHTA and CDR2 FQGNSA. The CDR3 DNA sequence: TGTGCCAGCAGCTTAGTCCCCCCAGGCTACTATGGCTACACCTTC. As protein: CASSLVPPGYYGYTF.

The chain employs TRBV5-1 and TRBJ2-1; D perhaps matches TRBD2 (6 bases). There are 15 residues in the CDR3. Germline CDR1 reads SGHRS; CDR2 reads YFSETQ. V was clipped by 1 base and J by 7 bases, with 15 bases between them. In nucleotides, the CDR3 is TGCGCCAGCAGCTTGTTTACTGGGGGGTTGAATGAGCAGTTCTTC. Translated: CASSLFTGGLNEQFF.

The chain has TRBV5-5 and TRBJ1-4; 7 bases fit TRBD1. V dropped 7 bases and J dropped 6; count of bases not matched to a gene: 6. CDR3 length: 13 amino acids. The V gene's germline CDR1 is SGHKS and CDR2 YYEKEE (reference sequence). The CDR3 sequence: CASRDSPDEKLFF. CDR3 coding DNA: TGTGCCAGCCGGGACAGCCCGGATGAAAAACTGTTTTTT.

This clonotype has only a few counts. The V gene is TRBV20-1, the J gene TRBJ1-5, with D hard to call. This CDR3 spans 19 amino acids. Germline assignment: CDR1 DFQATT and CDR2 SNEGSKA (reference sequence). Trimming took 3 bases from V and 1 from J, leaving 25 bases between them. The CDR3 nucleotides are TGCAGTGCTAGCCCTCCTTGGGCGCGGGATTTAACAAGCAATCAGCCCCAGCATTTT. Its protein product is CSASPPWARDLTSNQPQHF.

This clonotype occurred a few times. This chain links TRBV20-1 with TRBJ2-3, with 12 positions matching TRBD2. Trimming removed 5 bases from V and 3 bases from J; junction bases left unmatched: 3. From germline, CDR1 is DFQATT and CDR2 SNEGSKA (reference sequence). The CDR3 loop spans 14 amino acids. The CDR3 DNA reads TGCAGTGCTGCAACTAGCGGGAGGACAGATACGCAGTATTTT. Its translation: CSAATSGRTDTQYF.

This clonotype came up a few times. The chain recombines TRBV12-3 or TRBV12-4 with TRBJ2-5; no definite D call. The length of the CDR3 is 13 residues. V dropped 7 bases and J dropped 5 bases, with 14 bases sitting between them. The CDR3: CASMIDNSETQYF. The CDR3 DNA follows: TGTGCCAGCATGATCGATAACAGTGAGACCCAGTACTTC.

This clonotype was counted many times. The chain joins TRBV29-1 to TRBJ2-1; 9 positions agree with TRBD2. Trimming at V came to 7 bases and at J to 5 bases, leaving 12 bases not matched to a gene. Germline CDR1 and CDR2: SQVTM and ANQGSEA. The CDR3 is made up of 15 amino acids. The CDR3 reads CSGGQASGVNNEQFF. Written as DNA, the CDR3 is TGCAGCGGGGGGCAAGCTAGCGGGGTTAACAATGAGCAGTTCTTC.